A single T cell receptor beta chain is shown here with its context. The data derive from a study of radiation and T cells in renal cell carcinoma. Using immunoSEQ multiplex PCR, the repertoire was profiled, and TCRdb retains in-frame clones only, with some absent. Among about 150,000 clones, approximately 86% were seen once, and the ten largest hold 15% to 20%. Time point specified: blood 4 weeks post-SBRT, at nephrectomy. Treatment given: 15 Gy SBRT to primary tumor, nephrectomy 4 weeks later. This specimen consisted of blood, obtained from a patient whose treatment included radiotherapy and nephrectomy. The TCR was taken from a woman aged 45 to 65 with renal cell carcinoma.

CDR3 sequence: CASRAEPGWGYEQYF. The DNA for the CDR3 is TGTGCCAGCAGAGCTGAGCCGGGGTGGGGTTACGAGCAGTACTTC. This rearrangement joins TRBV6-1 to TRBJ2-7; TRBD2 might be the D (5 bases). Per germline, CDR1 MNHNS and CDR2 SASEGT. The CDR3 extends over 15 amino acids. V lost 6 bases and J lost 4, with 19 bases in between.